Below, one T cell receptor (beta chain) is given with its context. The clone's antigen remains unknown. Per-base qualities were not stored, and no clone one base away is much larger. The 39 donors, aged 6 to 90 years, were systemically healthy Caucasian individuals from Russia. Each donor gave 8 to 10 milliliters of peripheral blood, drawn into EDTA-treated Vacutainer tubes. Ficoll-Paque density-gradient centrifugation was used to isolate PBMCs, with at least 7 million obtained per sample. Trizol reagent was used to extract total RNA from PBMCs, with at least 5 micrograms per sample. For every donor, flow cytometry on a PBMC aliquot measured the percentage of naive CD45RAhigh/CD27high T cells. This record comes from a study of blood T cells in healthy people across ages (dated by TCRdb to the mid-2010s). About the study as a whole: Template switching captured roughly one uniquely barcoded TCR beta cDNA molecule per two T cells in model experiments. The donors were split into four age groups: young (average about 15 years), middle-aged (around 40), aged (about 56) and long-lived (roughly 88). Using deep sequencing normalized with unique cDNA molecular identifiers, the study measured how TCR beta repertoire diversity changes with age. To avoid experimental bias, donors of different ages were randomly spread across the sequencing lanes. For two donors (one aged 18 to 29 and one aged 80 or older), the study analyzed two additional independent replicas of 1 million unique cDNA reads from the same blood draw.

The CDR3 goes from the cysteine to the phenylalanine over 14 residues. CDR3 DNA only is kept here, 42 bases in frame from base 1. The germline V gene (reference sequence) gives CDR1 as DFQATT and CDR2 as SNEGSKA. V loses 3 bases of germline sequence and J loses 6 bases, and the interval between the two ends is 16 bases. The research as a whole found: The long-lived group showed more naive CD4+ T cells, fewer expanded clones and increased TCR diversity than the aged group, suggesting age selection. Bulk unsorted PBMC profiling prevented conclusive comparison of naive and antigen-experienced compartments. There was a strong correlation between observed TCR beta diversity and the percentage of naive T cells measured by flow cytometry. Observed TCR beta diversity per million T cells fell roughly linearly with age, and a significant reduction was already apparent by age roughly 40. Total diversity estimates from one million sequenced T cells were considered lower bounds and underestimates. Because the CMV infection status of the donors was unknown, age-related changes in expanded clonotypes may potentially have been confounded.

Receptors were amplified or captured by 5' RACE. TCRdb shows the sequencer as Illumina HiSeq 2500. A second about 7 to 12 cycle PCR used a sample-barcoded 5' primer and a J-beta primer mix. A template-switch 5' adaptor carrying 12 random nucleotides introduced a unique molecular identifier onto each TCR beta cDNA molecule. Each sample yielded at least 2.5 million CDR3-containing paired-end reads. The Mint cDNA synthesis kit, primed by a TRBC-specific oligonucleotide, was used to synthesize first-strand cDNA from all RNA. Following uracil-DNA glycosylase treatment, a first 18-cycle PCR with universal primers M1SS and BC2_uni_R was performed on all cDNA. For the original study's pipeline: Normalization of each sample was performed by random selection of 1 million high-quality reads, each carrying a distinct molecular identifier. Reads with shared molecular identifiers were discarded instead of being binned into consensus sequences. MiTCR, set to a Q25 quality threshold and the strictest error-elimination algorithm, was used for CDR3 identification, clonotype clustering and error correction. A nonparametric unseen species model with Euler transformation was used to estimate a lower bound on total TCR beta diversity. TCRdb cleaned the public reads at Q25 with fastp, built clones with MiXCR and kept in-frame beta chains. Every distinct CDR3 protein forms one entry, paired with its most common genes and DNA. TCRdb's processing, not the authors', yielded these V and J calls. This sample lists over a million distinct CDR3 sequences; 40% to 50% were detected once. Of the sample, roughly 8.2% falls within the top ten clones.

The sequence links TRBV20-1 to TRBJ2-3, and possibly TRBD2, on 7 matching bases. The receptor was isolated from a woman aged 18-30 years in good health. The sample taken for sequencing was blood. The base sequence is TGCAGTGCTAGGGACCGGGGGCGGGGGGATACGCAGTATTTT. The encoded protein is CSARDRGRGDTQYF.